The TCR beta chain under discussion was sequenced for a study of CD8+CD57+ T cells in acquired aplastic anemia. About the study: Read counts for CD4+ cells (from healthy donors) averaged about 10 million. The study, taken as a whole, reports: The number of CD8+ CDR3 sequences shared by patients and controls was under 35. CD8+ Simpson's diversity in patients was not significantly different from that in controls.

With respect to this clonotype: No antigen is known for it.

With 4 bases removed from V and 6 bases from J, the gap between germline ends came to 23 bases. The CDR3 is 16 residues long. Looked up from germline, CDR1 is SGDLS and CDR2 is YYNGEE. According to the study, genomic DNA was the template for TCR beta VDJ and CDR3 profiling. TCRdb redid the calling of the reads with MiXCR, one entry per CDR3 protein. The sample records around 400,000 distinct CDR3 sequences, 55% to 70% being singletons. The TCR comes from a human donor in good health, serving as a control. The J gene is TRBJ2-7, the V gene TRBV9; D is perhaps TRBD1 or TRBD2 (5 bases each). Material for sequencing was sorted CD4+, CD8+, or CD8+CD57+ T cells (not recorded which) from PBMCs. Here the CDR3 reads CASSRGDGVRNSEQYF. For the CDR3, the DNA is TGTGCCAGCAGCAGAGGGGACGGGGTGCGGAACTCCGAGCAGTACTTC.